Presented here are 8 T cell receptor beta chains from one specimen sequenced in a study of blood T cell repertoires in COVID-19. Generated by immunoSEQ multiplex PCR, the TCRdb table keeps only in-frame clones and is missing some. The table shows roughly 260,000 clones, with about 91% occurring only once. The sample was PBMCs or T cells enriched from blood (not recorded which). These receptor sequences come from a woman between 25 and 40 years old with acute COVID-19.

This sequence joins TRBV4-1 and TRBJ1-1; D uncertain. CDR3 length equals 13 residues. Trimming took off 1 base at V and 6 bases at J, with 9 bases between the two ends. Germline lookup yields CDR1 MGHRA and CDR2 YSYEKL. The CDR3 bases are TGCGCCAGCAGCCAAGTATGGCCAGCTGAAGCTTTCTTT. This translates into CASSQVWPAEAFF.

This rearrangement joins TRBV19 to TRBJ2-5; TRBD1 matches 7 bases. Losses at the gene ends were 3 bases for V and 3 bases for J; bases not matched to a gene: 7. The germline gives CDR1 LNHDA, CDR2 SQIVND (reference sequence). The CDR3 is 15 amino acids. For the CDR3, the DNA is TGTGCCAGTAGTATCGGCAGGGGGTGGGAAGAGACCCAGTACTTC. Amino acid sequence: CASSIGRGWEETQYF. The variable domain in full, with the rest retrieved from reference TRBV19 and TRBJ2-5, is DGGITQSPKYLFRKEGQNVTLSCEQNLNHDAMYWYRQDPGQGLRLIYYSQIVNDFQKGDIAEGYSVSREKKESFPLTVTSAQKNPTAFYLCASSIGRGWEETQYFGPGTRLLVL.

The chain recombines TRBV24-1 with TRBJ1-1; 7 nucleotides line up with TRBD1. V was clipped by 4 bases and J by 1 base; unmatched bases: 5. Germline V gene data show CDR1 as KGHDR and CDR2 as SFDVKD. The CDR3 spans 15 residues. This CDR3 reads CATSEGDRENTEAFF. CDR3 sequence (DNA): TGTGCCACCAGTGAGGGGGACAGAGAGAACACTGAAGCTTTCTTT.

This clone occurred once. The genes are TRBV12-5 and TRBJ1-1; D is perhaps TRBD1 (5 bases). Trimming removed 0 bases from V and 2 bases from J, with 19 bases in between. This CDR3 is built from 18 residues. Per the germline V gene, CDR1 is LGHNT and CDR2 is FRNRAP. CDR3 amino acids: CASGLVRAAGRLNTEAFF. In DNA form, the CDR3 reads TGTGCTAGTGGTTTGGTACGGGCGGCGGGACGGTTAAACACTGAAGCTTTCTTT.

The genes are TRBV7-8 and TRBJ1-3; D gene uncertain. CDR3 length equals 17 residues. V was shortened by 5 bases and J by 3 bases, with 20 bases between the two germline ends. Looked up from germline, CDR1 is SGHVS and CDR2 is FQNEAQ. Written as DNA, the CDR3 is TGTGCCAGCAGCGCCATAGCGTTACAGCACTTTGGAAACACCATATATTTT. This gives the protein CASSAIALQHFGNTIYF.

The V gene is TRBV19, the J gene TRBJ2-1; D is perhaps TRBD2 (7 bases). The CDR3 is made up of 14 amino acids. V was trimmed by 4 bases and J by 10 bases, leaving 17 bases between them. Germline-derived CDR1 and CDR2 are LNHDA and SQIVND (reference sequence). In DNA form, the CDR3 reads TGTGCCAGTAGTACCCCGGGGGGCCCCCGGGAGCAGTTCTTC. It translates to CASSTPGGPREQFF.

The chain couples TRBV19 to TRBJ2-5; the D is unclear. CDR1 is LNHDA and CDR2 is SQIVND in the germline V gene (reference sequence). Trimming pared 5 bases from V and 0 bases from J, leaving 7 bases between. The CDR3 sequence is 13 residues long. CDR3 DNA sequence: TGTGCCAGTAGTCTTCGGTACCAAGAGACCCAGTACTTC. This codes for CASSLRYQETQYF.

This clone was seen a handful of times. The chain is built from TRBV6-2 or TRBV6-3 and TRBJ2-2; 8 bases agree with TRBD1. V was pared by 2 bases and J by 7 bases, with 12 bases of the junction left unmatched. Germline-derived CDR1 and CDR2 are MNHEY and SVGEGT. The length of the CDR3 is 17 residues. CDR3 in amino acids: CASSYLVSGGKDGELFF. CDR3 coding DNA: TGTGCCAGCAGTTACCTCGTGTCAGGGGGCAAGGACGGGGAGCTGTTTTTT.